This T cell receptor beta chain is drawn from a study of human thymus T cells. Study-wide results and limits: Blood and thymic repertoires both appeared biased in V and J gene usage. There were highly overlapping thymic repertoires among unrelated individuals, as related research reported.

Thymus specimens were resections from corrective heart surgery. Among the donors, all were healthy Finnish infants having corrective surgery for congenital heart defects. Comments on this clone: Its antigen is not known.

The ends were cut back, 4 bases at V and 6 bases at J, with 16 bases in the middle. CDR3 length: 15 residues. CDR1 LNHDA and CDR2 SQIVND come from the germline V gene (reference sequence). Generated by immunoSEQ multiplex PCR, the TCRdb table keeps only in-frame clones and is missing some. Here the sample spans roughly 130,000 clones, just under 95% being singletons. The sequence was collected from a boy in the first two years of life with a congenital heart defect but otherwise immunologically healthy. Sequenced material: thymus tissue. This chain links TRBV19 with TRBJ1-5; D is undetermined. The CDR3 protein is CASSSSDSFAQPQHF. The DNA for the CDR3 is TGTGCCAGTAGTAGTAGTGATAGTTTTGCTCAGCCCCAGCATTTT.